These T cell receptor beta chains were read from a single sample in a study of cytomegalovirus exposure and HLA in healthy donors. Here immunoSEQ multiplex PCR was the method, and the copy in TCRdb shows in-frame clones only, minus some. The sample lists a few hundred thousand clones; 92% were seen once. The sample consisted of PBMCs. All receptors derive from a girl aged 2 to 9 in good health and CMV-seronegative. The conserved cysteine and the conserved F or W are not part of the CDR3 here.

J: TRBJ2-1
V: TRBV2
CDR3: ASIPTRDSYNEQF

J: TRBJ2-7
V: TRBV11-2
CDR3: ASILLAGGNEQY

J: TRBJ2-7
V: TRBV19
CDR3: ASMRSPGYEQY

J: TRBJ2-7
V: TRBV13
CDR3: ASSPAGTSGYEQY

J: TRBJ1-1
V: TRBV30
CDR3: AWSLGALNTEAF

J: TRBJ2-7
V: TRBV10-3
CDR3: AISESRTLVYEQY

J: TRBJ1-4
V: TRBV25-1
CDR3: ASSEHQGFGTNEKLF

J: TRBJ2-1
V: TRBV7-3
CDR3: ASSLAARTSGDNEQF

J: TRBJ1-1
V: TRBV27
CDR3: ASSKSQGQTNTEAF

J: TRBJ1-5
V: TRBV19
CDR3: ASSTVQGSNQPQH

J: TRBJ1-2
V: TRBV29-1
CDR3: SVEVGLRGYT

J: TRBJ1-1
V: TRBV5-4
CDR3: ASSSGQRPFEAF

J: TRBJ2-7
V: TRBV7-8
CDR3: ASSLGPGGSYEQY

J: TRBJ1-1
V: TRBV9
CDR3: ASSVSAPAGTLNTEAF

J: TRBJ2-1
V: TRBV11-2
CDR3: ASSPRLAVNNEQF

J: TRBJ1-1
V: TRBV7-2
CDR3: ASSFKGVNTEAF

J: TRBJ2-2
V: TRBV5-1
CDR3: ASSLFFTGELF

J: TRBJ2-2
V: TRBV27
CDR3: ASSFGREQDTGELF

J: TRBJ2-1
V: TRBV7-9
CDR3: ASSLRSNNEQF

J: TRBJ2-4
V: TRBV19
CDR3: ASSDSGTGRLRSNIQY

J: TRBJ1-2
V: TRBV5-6
CDR3: ASSPGTALGYT

J: TRBJ1-4
V: TRBV28
CDR3: ASSSYIVATNEKLF

J: TRBJ2-1
V: TRBV14
CDR3: ASSRAGGPVNEQF

J: TRBJ2-1
V: TRBV6-6
CDR3: ASSDGTGANNEQF

J: TRBJ2-2
V: TRBV6-6
CDR3: ASSYDRGKTGELF

J: TRBJ1-1
V: TRBV6-5
CDR3: ASRKPGQNTEAF

J: TRBJ2-1
V: TRBV7-8
CDR3: ASSPSGRLSGRAKVFNEQF

J: TRBJ2-1
V: TRBV9
CDR3: ASSVYGGFNNEQF

J: TRBJ2-3
V: TRBV10-3
CDR3: AISGQLDTQY

J: TRBJ2-7
V: TRBV19
CDR3: ASSGGRGRNEQY

J: TRBJ2-7
V: TRBV2
CDR3: ASKEGGPSFYEQY

J: TRBJ1-5
V: TRBV5-1
CDR3: ASSTGTGFHYPSGNQPQH

J: TRBJ1-2
V: TRBV6-6
CDR3: ASSYTYYGYT

J: TRBJ2-1
V: TRBV5-1
CDR3: ASSFGQYRKNNEQF

J: TRBJ1-1
V: TRBV14
CDR3: ASSPLEGGAF

J: TRBJ2-2
V: TRBV30
CDR3: AWSVSLYTGELF

J: TRBJ2-7
V: TRBV7-6
CDR3: ASSLIKDYSYEQY

J: TRBJ2-3
V: TRBV18
CDR3: ASSPPLAGGTRQY

J: TRBJ2-5
V: TRBV30
CDR3: AYTGTGGPKGETQY

J: TRBJ1-3
V: TRBV4-2
CDR3: ASSQASTGSGNTIY

J: TRBJ2-7
V: TRBV29-1
CDR3: SVDEGAGYEQY

J: TRBJ1-2
V: TRBV7-9
CDR3: SSSLTLGQGLNYGYT

J: TRBJ2-3
V: TRBV2
CDR3: ASQRLANTQY

J: TRBJ1-2
V: TRBV6-5
CDR3: ASTERDTGYT

J: TRBJ2-2
V: TRBV6-6
CDR3: ASSPRQGSGGELF

J: TRBJ1-5
V: TRBV2
CDR3: ASSGPGQGGNQPQH

J: TRBJ1-1
V: TRBV30
CDR3: AWDGGTEAF

J: TRBJ2-7
V: TRBV13
CDR3: ASSLGRYEQY

J: TRBJ1-1
V: TRBV5-5
CDR3: ASSAGNMNTEAF

J: TRBJ2-1
V: TRBV4-2
CDR3: ASRSSGGSYNEQF

J: TRBJ1-1
V: TRBV5-1
CDR3: ASSLDGQGGTEAF

J: TRBJ1-4
V: TRBV18
CDR3: ASSPTGTNEKLF

J: TRBJ2-3
V: TRBV30
CDR3: AWSELAGAPWPQY

J: TRBJ2-3
V: TRBV6-6
CDR3: ASSLGGVGGTDTQY

J: TRBJ1-1
V: TRBV27
CDR3: ASSLYPGLRRGTEAF

J: TRBJ1-1
V: TRBV25-1
CDR3: ASSELDSVTEAF

J: TRBJ1-3
V: TRBV7-9
CDR3: SSSPGTGVLRDTIY